These T cell receptor beta chains were read from a single sample in a study of blood T cells in healthy people across ages. TCRdb recomputed calls from the 5' RACE reads with MiXCR, one row per CDR3 protein. The table includes 1.5 million to 2 million distinct CDR3 sequences, under 30% detected once. The sequencing sample was made of blood. The receptor source for this set is a woman aged 30 to 39 in good health. Each CDR3 is given with its conserved first and last residue. The order of the fields is J gene, D gene, clone size, V gene, CDR3 DNA, CDR3 protein. A D gene is named only where the DNA matches it firmly. Size tells how often a clone was seen (once, few, many) or the class of an expanded clone, and some rows leave it out.

TRBJ2-5 . few TRBV20-1 TGCAGTGCTAGAGATTATACGGGGGAGACCCAGTACTTC CSARDYTGETQYF
TRBJ2-1 . many TRBV20-1 TGCAGTGCTAGCGCTACCTCCTACAATGAGCAGTTCTTC CSASATSYNEQFF
TRBJ2-5 TRBD2 few TRBV13 TGTGCCAGCAGCTACAGACTAGCCGGGGAAGGAGAGACCCAGTACTTC CASSYRLAGEGETQYF
TRBJ2-7 TRBD1 many TRBV5-4 TGTGCCAGCAGCGGGGCCCCGGGACAGGTATCCTACGAGCAGTACTTC CASSGAPGQVSYEQYF
TRBJ2-7 . . TRBV30 TGTGCCTGGAATGTAGGGGTCGAGCAGTACTTC CAWNVGVEQYF
TRBJ2-7 TRBD1 few TRBV29-1 TGCAGCGTAGCCACCGGGACAGGGAACTACGAGCAGTACTTC CSVATGTGNYEQYF
TRBJ1-2 . . TRBV2 TGTGCCAGCAGTGAAGGGACCGTCTATGGCTACGCCTTC CASSEGTVYGYAF
TRBJ1-2 TRBD1 . TRBV6-1 TGTGCCAGCAGGAGCACGACAGGGGTCTATGGCTACACCTTC CASRSTTGVYGYTF
TRBJ2-5 TRBD2 . TRBV5-4 TGTGCCAGCAGGATAGCGGGGGGGCGGAGCAATGAGCAGTACTTC CASRIAGGRSNEQYF
TRBJ2-1 TRBD1 few TRBV6-6 TGTGCCAGCAGTTACTCCGGGACAGGGAGGGATGAGCAGTTCTTC CASSYSGTGRDEQFF
TRBJ2-1 . few TRBV5-1 TGCGCCAGCAGTATGGGGCTGTTAAGTGAGCAGTTCTTC CASSMGLLSEQFF
TRBJ1-2 . few TRBV7-9 TGTGCCAGCAGCTTAAGTCACAGACCTAACTATGGCTACACCTTC CASSLSHRPNYGYTF
TRBJ1-4 . . TRBV7-9 TGTGCCAGCAGTGCCCGACAGGCCAAGAATGAAAAACTGTTTTTT CASSARQAKNEKLFF
TRBJ1-2 TRBD1 . TRBV5-1 TGCGCCAGCAGCGCGGTTACCACAGGGGGTCGGAGCTATGGCTACACCTTC CASSAVTTGGRSYGYTF
TRBJ2-1 TRBD2 . TRBV2 TGTGCCAGCAGGGGAGGACTGGCGGGAGCCACGGGTGAGCAGTTCTTC CASRGGLAGATGEQFF